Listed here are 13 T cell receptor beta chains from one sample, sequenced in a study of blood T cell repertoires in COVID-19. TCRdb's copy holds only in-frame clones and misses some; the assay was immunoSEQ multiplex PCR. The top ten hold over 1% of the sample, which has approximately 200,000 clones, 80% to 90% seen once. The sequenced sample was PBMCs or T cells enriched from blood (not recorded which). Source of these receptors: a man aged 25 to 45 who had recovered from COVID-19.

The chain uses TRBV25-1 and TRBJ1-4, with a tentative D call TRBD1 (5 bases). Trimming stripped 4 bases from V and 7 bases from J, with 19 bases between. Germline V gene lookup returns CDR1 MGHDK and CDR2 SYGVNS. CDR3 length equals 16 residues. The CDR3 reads CASSALMGGAFEKLFF. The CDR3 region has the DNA TGTGCCAGCAGTGCCCTCATGGGCGGGGCATTTGAAAAACTGTTTTTT.

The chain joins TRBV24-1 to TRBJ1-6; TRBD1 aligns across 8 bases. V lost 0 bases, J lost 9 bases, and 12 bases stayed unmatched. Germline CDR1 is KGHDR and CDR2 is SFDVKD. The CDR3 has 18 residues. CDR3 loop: CATSDLQQGAARGSPLHF. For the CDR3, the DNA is TGTGCCACCAGTGATTTGCAGCAGGGGGCCGCAAGGGGTTCACCCCTCCACTTT.

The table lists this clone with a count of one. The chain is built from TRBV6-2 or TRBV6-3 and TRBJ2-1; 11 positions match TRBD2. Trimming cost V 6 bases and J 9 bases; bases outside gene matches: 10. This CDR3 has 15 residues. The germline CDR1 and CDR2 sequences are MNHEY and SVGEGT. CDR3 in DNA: TGTGCCAGCAGCGAACCTCTACTAGCGGGAGTTGAGCAGTTCTTC. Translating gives CASSEPLLAGVEQFF.

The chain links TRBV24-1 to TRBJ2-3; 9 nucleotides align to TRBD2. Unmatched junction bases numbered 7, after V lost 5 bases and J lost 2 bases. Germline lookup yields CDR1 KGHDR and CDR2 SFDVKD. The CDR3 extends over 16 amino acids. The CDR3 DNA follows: TGTGCCACCAGTGCCCCGACTAGCGGAACCACAGATACGCAGTATTTT. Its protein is CATSAPTSGTTDTQYF.

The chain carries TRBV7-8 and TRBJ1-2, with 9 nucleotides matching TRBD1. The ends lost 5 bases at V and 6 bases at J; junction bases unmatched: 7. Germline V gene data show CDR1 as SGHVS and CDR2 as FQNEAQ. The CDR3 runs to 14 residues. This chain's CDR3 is CASSPGTGKDGYTF. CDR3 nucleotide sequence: TGTGCCAGCAGCCCGGGGACAGGGAAAGATGGCTACACCTTC. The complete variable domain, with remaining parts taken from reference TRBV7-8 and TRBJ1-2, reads GAGVSQSPRYKVAKRGQDVALRCDPISGHVSLFWYQQALGQGPEFLTYFQNEAQLDKSGLPSDRFFAERPEGSVSTLKIQRTQQEDSAVYLCASSPGTGKDGYTFGSGTRLTVV.

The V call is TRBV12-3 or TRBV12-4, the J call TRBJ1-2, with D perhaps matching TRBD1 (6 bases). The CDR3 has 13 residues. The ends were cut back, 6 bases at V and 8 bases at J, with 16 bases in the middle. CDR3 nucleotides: TGTGCCAGCAGAACTGACAGGCCCGCCGGCTACACCTTC. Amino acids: CASRTDRPAGYTF.

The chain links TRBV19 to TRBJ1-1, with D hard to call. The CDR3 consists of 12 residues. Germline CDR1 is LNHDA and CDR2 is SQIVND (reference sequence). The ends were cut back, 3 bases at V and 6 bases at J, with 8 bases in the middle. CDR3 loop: CASSINGAEAFF. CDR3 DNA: TGTGCCAGTAGTATTAATGGAGCTGAAGCTTTCTTT.

This chain's CDR3 is CASSPLSPSNEQFF. As DNA, the CDR3 is TGTGCCAGCTCACCGCTAAGCCCCTCCAATGAGCAGTTCTTC. The rearrangement links TRBV18 to TRBJ2-1, with unresolved D. The CDR3 has 14 amino acids. Trimming pared 3 bases from V and 6 bases from J, leaving 12 bases between. CDR1 and CDR2 from the germline V gene are KGHSH and LQKENI.

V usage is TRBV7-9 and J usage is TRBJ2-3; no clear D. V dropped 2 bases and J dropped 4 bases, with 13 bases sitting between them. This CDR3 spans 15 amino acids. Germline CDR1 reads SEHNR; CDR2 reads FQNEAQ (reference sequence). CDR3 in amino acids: CASSLNSLIADTQYF. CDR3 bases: TGTGCCAGCAGCTTAAACAGTCTAATTGCAGATACGCAGTATTTT.

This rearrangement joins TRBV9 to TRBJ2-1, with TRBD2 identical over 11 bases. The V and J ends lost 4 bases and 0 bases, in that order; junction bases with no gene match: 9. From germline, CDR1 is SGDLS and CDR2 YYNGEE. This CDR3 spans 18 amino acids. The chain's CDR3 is CASSLGTSGPASYNEQFF. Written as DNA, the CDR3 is TGTGCCAGCAGCCTAGGGACTAGCGGCCCCGCCTCCTACAATGAGCAGTTCTTC.

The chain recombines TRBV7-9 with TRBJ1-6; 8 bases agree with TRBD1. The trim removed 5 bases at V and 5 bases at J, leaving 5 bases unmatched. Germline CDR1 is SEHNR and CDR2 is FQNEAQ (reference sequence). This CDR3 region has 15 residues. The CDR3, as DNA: TGTGCCAGCAGCCTAAAGGGACAGGATAATTCACCCCTCCACTTT. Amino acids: CASSLKGQDNSPLHF.

As DNA, the CDR3 is TGCGCCAGCAGAGAGGTAGCCAAAAACATTCAGTACTTC. This translates into CASREVAKNIQYF. V gene TRBV4-1 combines with J gene TRBJ2-4; D is ambiguous. CDR3 size: 13 residues. The V gene's germline CDR1 is MGHRA and CDR2 YSYEKL. V lost 6 bases to trimming and J lost 0 bases, with 6 bases between them.

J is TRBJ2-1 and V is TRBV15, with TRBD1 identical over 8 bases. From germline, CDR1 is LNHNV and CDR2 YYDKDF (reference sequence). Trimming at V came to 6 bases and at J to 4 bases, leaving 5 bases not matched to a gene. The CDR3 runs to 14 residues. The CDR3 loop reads CATRIRTGYNEQFF. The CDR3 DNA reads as TGTGCCACCAGGATCCGGACAGGGTACAATGAGCAGTTCTTC.